The clone carrying this TCR beta chain occurred a few times. Its target is unknown. The CDR3 extends over 14 amino acids. Germline CDR1 is GTSNPN and CDR2 is SVGIG (reference sequence). The ends were cut back, 0 bases at V and 9 bases at J, with 12 bases in the middle. The data were obtained in a study of T cells in tumors after PD-1 blockade. Study-wide context: Patients had no prior checkpoint blockade, systemic immunosuppressants, or anti-cancer therapy within 4 weeks. Findings and limits, study-wide: Some novel exhausted tumor clones appeared in pre-treatment blood, suggesting peripheral recruitment. After therapy, most expanded exhausted CD8+ clones were absent pre-treatment, suggesting clonal replacement.

Time point meaning: second of two pre-therapy site-matched biopsies about 9 weeks apart. Before and after PD-1 blockade, biopsies were collected from the same primary tumor site. Generated by immunoSEQ multiplex PCR, the TCRdb table keeps only in-frame clones and is missing some. Among 2,000 or so clones listed, about two thirds were seen once. This receptor was taken from a human donor with basal cell carcinoma. The sequencing here drew on tumor tissue, taken before anti-PD-1 treatment. This chain joins TRBV30 and TRBJ1-6, with D tentatively TRBD1 (6 bases). The CDR3 bases are TGTGCCTGGAGTGTATCAGGGGTAGGTTCACCCCTCCACTTT. Translated: CAWSVSGVGSPLHF.